This record concerns one T cell receptor beta chain sequence. The antigen it binds to is not known. Qualities for individual bases were not recorded, and no much larger clone is one base off. The entry originates in a study of siplizumab effects on memory and regulatory T cells (dated by TCRdb to between 2018 and 2021). Study-wide context: The study examined how the anti-CD2 antibody siplizumab affects alloreactive T-cell subsets in allogeneic mixed lymphocyte reactions built from human PBMCs.

To prepare the library, the immunoSEQ multiplex PCR assay was applied. The deep sequencing platform assayed approximately 10^5 TCR templates per sample. Genomic DNA extracted from sorted T cells was used for TCRbeta CDR3 sequencing. In the authors' own workflow: The R programming language was used for clonal analysis of the TCRbeta CDR3 data. Alloreactive CD4+ and CD8+ clones were identified by comparing unstimulated samples to CFSE-low samples taken after the reaction. By matching sequences to the repertoires of sorted unstimulated Treg and non-Treg cells, each alloreactive CD4+ clone was assigned a regulatory or non-regulatory origin. In TCRdb, the immuneACCESS table is reduced to in-frame sequences with V and J assigned. These tables do not hold every clone; where another copy was compared, an unresolved V gene accounts for under half, and the others remain unexplained. D and trimming come from the DNA, and the V and J calls and clone size come from that table. The sample data list 100,000 or so clones, and more than 90% of these were observed just once. The biggest ten clones account for about 2.4% of the sample.

From its cysteine to its phenylalanine, the CDR3 spans 14 amino acids. Only CDR3 DNA is held: 42 bases, read in frame from base 1. The germline V gene (reference sequence) provides CDR1 MNHEY and CDR2 SMNVEV. Trimming removed 5 bases from V and 6 bases from J; the gene matches leave 4 bases unexplained. TCRbeta CDR3 sequencing was performed on sorted unstimulated T cells and on proliferating T cells recovered from mixed lymphocyte reactions. Fresh whole blood from roughly nine HLA-typed healthy donors was used as the source from which PBMCs were isolated. The investigation overall reported the following: Siplizumab significantly lowered the cumulative frequency of alloreactive sequences that could be traced to unstimulated CD4+ memory T cells. Sequences below about 10^-5 frequency were poorly captured, so only a minor fraction of alloreactive clones could be mapped to unstimulated subsets. About 75-96% of proliferating CD4+ or CD8+ clones could not be given a naive or memory phenotype. Greater diversity appeared to be present in unstimulated naive T cells than in memory T cells, and a substantial contribution to the alloresponse seemed to be made by naive cells. Among mappable alloreactive CD4+ clones, the Treg-derived fraction averaged nearly 70% with siplizumab versus 25% to 30% in control reactions. Whether proliferating Tregs from siplizumab cultures were suppressive was not functionally confirmed.

This sequence originates from a human donor in good health. Some clones in this sample may be carry-over from other donors' samples. Specimen: CD4+ T cells sorted from blood. The rearranged chain carries TRBV27 and TRBJ1-5; 10 nucleotides in the junction match TRBD1. The CDR3 protein is CASSRTGGSQPQHF. The DNA is TGTGCCAGCAGTCGGACAGGGGGAAGTCAGCCCCAGCATTTT.